This T cell receptor beta chain is from a study of T cell changes during pregnancy in multiple sclerosis. Assay: immunoSEQ multiplex PCR; the TCRdb copy retains only in-frame clones and omits some. In the table there are about 11,000 clones, around 94% of which are singletons. The CDR3 totals 16 residues. The V gene end was trimmed by 2 bases and the J gene end by 5 bases; junction bases not matched to a gene: 10. Germline values: CDR1 SNHLY, CDR2 FYNNEI. This chain uses TRBV2 with TRBJ1-1; 8 bases agree with TRBD1. The receptor was derived from a female donor with multiple sclerosis, enrolled in a pregnancy study. The sample in question was CD4+ T cells from peripheral blood mononuclear cells, obtained before pregnancy. CDR3 DNA sequence: TGTGCCAGCAGTGAATCAGGGGGCGCAGGTCGGACTGAAGCTTTCTTT. It encodes CASSESGGAGRTEAFF.